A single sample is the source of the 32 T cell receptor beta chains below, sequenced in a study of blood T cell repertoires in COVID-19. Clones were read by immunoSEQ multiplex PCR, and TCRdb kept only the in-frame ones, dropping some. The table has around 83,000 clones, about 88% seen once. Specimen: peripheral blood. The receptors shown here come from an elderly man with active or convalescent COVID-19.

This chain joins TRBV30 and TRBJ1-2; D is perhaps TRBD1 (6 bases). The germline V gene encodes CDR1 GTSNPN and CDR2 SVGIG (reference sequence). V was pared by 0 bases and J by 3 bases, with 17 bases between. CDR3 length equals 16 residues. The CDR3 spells CAWSVRLGAGDYGYTF. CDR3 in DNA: TGTGCCTGGAGTGTACGTTTGGGGGCGGGCGACTATGGCTACACCTTC. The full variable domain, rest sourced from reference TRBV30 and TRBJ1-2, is SQTIHQWPATLVQPVGSPLSLECTVEGTSNPNLYWYRQAAGRGLQLLFYSVGIGQISSEVPQNLSASRPQDRQFILSSKKLLLSDSGFYLCAWSVRLGAGDYGYTFGSGTRLTVV.

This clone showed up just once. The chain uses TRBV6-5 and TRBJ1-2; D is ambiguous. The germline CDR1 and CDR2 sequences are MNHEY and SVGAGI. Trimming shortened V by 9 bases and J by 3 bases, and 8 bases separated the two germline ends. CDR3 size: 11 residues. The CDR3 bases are TGTGCCAGTGGGCGGGACTATGGCTACACCTTC. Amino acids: CASGRDYGYTF.

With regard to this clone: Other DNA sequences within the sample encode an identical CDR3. The CDR3 is CASSLHEAGNSPLHF. CDR3 bases: TGTGCCAGCAGCCTCCACGAAGCGGGTAATTCACCCCTCCACTTT. The V call is TRBV27, the J call TRBJ1-6; no clear D. The germline V and J ends were trimmed by 6 bases and 6 bases, with 15 bases remaining between them. CDR3 size: 15 residues. Germline values: CDR1 MNHEY, CDR2 SMNVEV (reference sequence).

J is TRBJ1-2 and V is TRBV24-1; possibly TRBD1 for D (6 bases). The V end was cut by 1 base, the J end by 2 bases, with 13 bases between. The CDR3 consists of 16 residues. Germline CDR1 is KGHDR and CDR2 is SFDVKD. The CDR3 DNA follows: TGTGCCACCAGTGATTTAAAACAGGGTGGAAACTATGGCTACACCTTC. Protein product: CATSDLKQGGNYGYTF.

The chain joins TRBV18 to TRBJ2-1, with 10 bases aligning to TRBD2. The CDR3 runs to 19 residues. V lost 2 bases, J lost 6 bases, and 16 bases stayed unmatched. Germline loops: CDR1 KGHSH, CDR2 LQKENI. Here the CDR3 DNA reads TGTGCCAGCTCACCAGGGGCTAGCGGGAGACATCCGGAGGGCAATGAGCAGTTCTTC. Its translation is CASSPGASGRHPEGNEQFF.

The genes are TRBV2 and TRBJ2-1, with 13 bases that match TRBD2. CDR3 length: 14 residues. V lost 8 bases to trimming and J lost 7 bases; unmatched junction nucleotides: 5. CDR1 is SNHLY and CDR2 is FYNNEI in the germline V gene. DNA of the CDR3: TGTGCCAGCGCCGGACTAGCGGGAGTTAATGAGCAGTTCTTC. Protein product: CASAGLAGVNEQFF.

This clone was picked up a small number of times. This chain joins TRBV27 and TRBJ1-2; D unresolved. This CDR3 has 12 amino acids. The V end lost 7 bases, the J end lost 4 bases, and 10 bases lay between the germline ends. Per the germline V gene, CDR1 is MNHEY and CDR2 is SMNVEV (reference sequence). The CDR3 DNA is TGTGCCAGCAACCACCCCAGCTATGGCTACACCTTC. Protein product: CASNHPSYGYTF.

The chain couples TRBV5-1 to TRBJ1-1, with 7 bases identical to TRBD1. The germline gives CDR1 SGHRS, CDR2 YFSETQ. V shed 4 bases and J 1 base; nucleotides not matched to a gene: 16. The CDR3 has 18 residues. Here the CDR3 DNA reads TGCGCCAGCAGCCCAGGGACAGTATGGGAGACTACGAACACTGAAGCTTTCTTT. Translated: CASSPGTVWETTNTEAFF.

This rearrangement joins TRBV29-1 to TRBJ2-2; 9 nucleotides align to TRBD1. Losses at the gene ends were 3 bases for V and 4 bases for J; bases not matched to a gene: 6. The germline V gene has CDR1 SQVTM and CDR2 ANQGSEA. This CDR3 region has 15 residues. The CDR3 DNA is TGCAGCGTTGATGGCAACAGGGGGCCCACCGGGGAGCTGTTTTTT. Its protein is CSVDGNRGPTGELFF.

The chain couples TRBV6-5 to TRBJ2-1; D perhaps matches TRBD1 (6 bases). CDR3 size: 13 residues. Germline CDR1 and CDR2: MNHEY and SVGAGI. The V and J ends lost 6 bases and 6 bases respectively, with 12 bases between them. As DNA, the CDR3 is TGTGCCAGCAGCCTCGGACAGATCAATGAGCAGTTCTTC. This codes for CASSLGQINEQFF.

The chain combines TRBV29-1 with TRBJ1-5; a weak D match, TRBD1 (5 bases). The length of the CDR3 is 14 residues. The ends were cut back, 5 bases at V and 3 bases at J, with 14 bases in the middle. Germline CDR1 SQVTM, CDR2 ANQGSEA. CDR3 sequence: CSVSTGVPNQPQHF. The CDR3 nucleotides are TGCAGCGTTTCTACAGGAGTTCCCAATCAGCCCCAGCATTTT.

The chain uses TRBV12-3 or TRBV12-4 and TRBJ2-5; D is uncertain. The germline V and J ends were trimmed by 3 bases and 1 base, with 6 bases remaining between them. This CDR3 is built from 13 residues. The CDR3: CASSFAAQETQYF. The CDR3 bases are TGTGCCAGCAGTTTCGCGGCCCAAGAGACCCAGTACTTC.

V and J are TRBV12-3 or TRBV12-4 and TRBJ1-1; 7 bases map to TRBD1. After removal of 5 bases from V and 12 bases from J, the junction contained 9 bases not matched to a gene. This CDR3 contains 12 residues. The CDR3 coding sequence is TGTGCCAGCAGTCCATGGTCGGACAGGACTTTCTTT. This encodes CASSPWSDRTFF.

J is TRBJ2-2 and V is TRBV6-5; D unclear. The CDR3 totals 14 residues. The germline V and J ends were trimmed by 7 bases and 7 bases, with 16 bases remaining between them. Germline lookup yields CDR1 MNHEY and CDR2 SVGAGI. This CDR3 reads CASNSNRVRGELFF. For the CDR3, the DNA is TGTGCCAGCAACTCCAACCGTGTACGCGGGGAGCTGTTTTTT.

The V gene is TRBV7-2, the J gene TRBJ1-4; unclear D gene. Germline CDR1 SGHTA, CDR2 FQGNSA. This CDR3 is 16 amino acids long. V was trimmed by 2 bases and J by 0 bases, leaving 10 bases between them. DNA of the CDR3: TGTGCCAGCAGCTTATTAGGTACAGCAACTAATGAAAAACTGTTTTTT. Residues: CASSLLGTATNEKLFF.

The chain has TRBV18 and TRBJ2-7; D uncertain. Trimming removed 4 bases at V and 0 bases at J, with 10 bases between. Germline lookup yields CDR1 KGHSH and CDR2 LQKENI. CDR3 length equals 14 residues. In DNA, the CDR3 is TGTGCCAGCTCACTCCCGGTGAGCTCCTACGAGCAGTACGTC. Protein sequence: CASSLPVSSYEQYV.

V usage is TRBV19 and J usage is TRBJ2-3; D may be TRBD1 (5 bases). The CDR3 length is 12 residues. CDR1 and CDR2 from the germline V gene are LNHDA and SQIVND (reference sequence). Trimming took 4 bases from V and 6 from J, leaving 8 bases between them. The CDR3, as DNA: TGTGCCAGTAGTACAGGGTTTGATACGCAGTATTTT. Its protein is CASSTGFDTQYF.

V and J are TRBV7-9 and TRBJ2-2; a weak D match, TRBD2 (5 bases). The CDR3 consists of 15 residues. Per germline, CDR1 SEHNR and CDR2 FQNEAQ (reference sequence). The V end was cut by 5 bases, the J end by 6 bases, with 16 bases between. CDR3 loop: CASSPRSSDAGELFF. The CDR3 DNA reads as TGTGCCAGCAGCCCCCGGAGTAGCGACGCCGGGGAGCTGTTTTTT.

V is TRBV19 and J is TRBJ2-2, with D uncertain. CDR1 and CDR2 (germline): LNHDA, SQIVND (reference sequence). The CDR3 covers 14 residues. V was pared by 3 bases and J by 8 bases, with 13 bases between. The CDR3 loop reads CASSISPAGGELFF. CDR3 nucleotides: TGTGCCAGTAGTATTTCCCCTGCAGGAGGGGAGCTGTTTTTT.

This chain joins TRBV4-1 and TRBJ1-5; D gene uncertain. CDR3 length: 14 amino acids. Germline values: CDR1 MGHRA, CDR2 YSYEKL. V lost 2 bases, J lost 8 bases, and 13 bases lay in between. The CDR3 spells CASSQQLGQKPQHF. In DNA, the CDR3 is TGCGCCAGCAGCCAACAGCTAGGCCAAAAGCCCCAGCATTTT.

CDR3 loop: CASSLTEYYGYTF. The DNA of the CDR3 is TGTGCCAGCAGCTTGACAGAATACTATGGCTACACCTTC. The chain combines TRBV7-9 with TRBJ1-2; possible D gene TRBD1, 5 bases. The CDR3 is 13 amino acids. The V gene's germline CDR1 is SEHNR and CDR2 FQNEAQ (reference sequence). The V end was cut by 3 bases, the J end by 3 bases, with 8 bases between.

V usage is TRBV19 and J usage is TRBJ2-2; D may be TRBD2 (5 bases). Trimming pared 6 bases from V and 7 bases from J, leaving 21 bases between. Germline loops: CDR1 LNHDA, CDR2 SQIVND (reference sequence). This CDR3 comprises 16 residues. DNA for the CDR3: TGTGCCAGTAGCACCATTACTAGGGAAAAGGGCGGGGAGCTGTTTTTT. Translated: CASSTITREKGGELFF.

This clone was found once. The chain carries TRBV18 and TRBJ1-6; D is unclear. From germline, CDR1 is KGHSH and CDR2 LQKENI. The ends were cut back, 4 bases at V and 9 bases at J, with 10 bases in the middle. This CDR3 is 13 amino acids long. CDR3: CASSLDRVSPLHF. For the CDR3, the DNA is TGTGCCAGCTCACTCGACCGGGTTTCACCCCTCCACTTT.

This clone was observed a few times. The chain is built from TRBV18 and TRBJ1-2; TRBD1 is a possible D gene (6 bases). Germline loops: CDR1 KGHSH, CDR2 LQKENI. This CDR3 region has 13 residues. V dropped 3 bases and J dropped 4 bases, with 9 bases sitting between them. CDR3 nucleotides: TGTGCCAGCTCACCGATGGACAGCTATGGCTACACCTTC. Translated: CASSPMDSYGYTF.

CDR3 bases: TGCGCCAGCAGCTTGTCGGCGGCTAACACCGGGGAGCTGTTTTTT. Amino acid sequence: CASSLSAANTGELFF. The chain combines TRBV5-1 with TRBJ2-2; D gene uncertain. V dropped 1 base and J dropped 2 bases, with 9 bases sitting between them. Germline assignment: CDR1 SGHRS and CDR2 YFSETQ. The CDR3 is made up of 15 amino acids.

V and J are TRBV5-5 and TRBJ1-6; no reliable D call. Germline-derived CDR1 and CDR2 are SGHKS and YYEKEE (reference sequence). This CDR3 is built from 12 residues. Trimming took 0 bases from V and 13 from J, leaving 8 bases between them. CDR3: CASSLAGVPLHF. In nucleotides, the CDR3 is TGTGCCAGCAGCTTGGCCGGGGTGCCCCTCCACTTT.

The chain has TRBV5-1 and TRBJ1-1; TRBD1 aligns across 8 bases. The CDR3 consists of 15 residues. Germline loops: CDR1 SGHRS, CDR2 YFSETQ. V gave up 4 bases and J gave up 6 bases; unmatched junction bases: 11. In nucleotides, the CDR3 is TGCGCCAGCAGCATAGGGACAGGCCCTGAGGCTGAAGCTTTCTTT. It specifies CASSIGTGPEAEAFF.

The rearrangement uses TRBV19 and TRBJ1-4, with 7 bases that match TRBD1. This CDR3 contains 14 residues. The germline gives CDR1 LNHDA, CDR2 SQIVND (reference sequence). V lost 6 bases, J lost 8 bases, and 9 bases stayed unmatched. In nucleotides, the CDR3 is TGTGCCAGTAGCCCAGACAGGGATGGCGAAAAACTGTTTTTT. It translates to CASSPDRDGEKLFF. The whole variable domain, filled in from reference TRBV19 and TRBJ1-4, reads DGGITQSPKYLFRKEGQNVTLSCEQNLNHDAMYWYRQDPGQGLRLIYYSQIVNDFQKGDIAEGYSVSREKKESFPLTVTSAQKNPTAFYLCASSPDRDGEKLFFGSGTQLSVL.

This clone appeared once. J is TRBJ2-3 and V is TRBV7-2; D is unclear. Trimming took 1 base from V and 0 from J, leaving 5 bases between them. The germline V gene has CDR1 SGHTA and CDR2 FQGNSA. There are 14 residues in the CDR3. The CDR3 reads CASSLGASTDTQYF. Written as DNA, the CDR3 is TGTGCCAGCAGCTTAGGGGCTAGCACAGATACGCAGTATTTT.

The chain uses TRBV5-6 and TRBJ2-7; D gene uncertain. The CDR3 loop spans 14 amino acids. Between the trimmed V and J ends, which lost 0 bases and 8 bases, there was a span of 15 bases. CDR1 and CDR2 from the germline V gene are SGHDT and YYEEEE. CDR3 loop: CASSLGAVPSKQYV. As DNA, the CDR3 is TGTGCCAGCAGCTTGGGCGCCGTCCCTTCAAAGCAGTACGTC.

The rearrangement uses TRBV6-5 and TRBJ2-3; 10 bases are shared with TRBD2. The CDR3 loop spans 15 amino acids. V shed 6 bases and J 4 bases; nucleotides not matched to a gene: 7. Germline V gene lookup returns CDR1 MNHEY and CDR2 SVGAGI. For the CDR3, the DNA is TGTGCCAGCAGCGCTTTAGCGGGGGGTGCAGATACGCAGTATTTT. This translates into CASSALAGGADTQYF.

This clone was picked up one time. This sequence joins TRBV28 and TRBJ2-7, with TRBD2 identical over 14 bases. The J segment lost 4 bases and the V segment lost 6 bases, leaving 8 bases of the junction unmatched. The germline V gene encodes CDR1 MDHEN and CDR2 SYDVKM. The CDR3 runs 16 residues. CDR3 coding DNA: TGTGCCAGCAGCCCCCTGACTAGCGGGGGGGCTTACGAGCAGTACGTC. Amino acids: CASSPLTSGGAYEQYV.